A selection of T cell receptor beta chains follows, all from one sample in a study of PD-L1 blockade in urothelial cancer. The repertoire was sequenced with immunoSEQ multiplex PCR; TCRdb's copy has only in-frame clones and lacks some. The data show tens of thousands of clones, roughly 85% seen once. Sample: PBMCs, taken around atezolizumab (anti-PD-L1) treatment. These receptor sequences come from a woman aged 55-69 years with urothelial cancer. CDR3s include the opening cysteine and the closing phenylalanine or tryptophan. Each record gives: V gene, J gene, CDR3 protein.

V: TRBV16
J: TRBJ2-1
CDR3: CASSHTGQGSSYNEQFF

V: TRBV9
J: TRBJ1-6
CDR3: CASSVAAAGVWGSPLHF

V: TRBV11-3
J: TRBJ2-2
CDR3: CASSYKTRGTGELFF

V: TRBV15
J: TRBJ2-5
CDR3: CATSRAGRERETQYF

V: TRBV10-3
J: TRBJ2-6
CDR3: CAIGQGVSGANVLTF

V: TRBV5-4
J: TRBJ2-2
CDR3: CASSGGGRTGELFF

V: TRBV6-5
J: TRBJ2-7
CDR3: CASSLSGSTHYEQYF

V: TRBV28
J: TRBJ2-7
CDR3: CASSTKDRGKYF

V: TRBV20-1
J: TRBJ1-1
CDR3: CSAPPDSGPFF

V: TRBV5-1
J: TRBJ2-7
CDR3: CASSLAPSGYEQYF

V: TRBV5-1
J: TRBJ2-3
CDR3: CASSLASSGPTDTQYF

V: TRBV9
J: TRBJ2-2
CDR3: CASSGASGENTGELFF

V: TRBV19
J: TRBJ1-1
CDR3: CASRSRPTGGMNTEAFF

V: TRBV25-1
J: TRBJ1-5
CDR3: CASRDRGRVLEDQPQHF

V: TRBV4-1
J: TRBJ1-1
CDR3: CASSQVRGTEAFF

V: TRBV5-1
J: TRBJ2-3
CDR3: CASSLDLTSGTLGTQYF

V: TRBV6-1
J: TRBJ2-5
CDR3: CASTLLAGGEETQYF

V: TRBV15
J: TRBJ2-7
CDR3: CATSRGGVYEQYF

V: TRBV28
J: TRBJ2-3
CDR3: CASSLGPGQSSTDTQYF

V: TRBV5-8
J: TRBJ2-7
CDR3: CASSLAQVTYEQYF

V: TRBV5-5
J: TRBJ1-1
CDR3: CASSLFARQKNTEAFF

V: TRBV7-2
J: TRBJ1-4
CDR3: CASSLGDWKLFF

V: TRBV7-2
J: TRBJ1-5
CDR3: CASSSDRSNQPQHF

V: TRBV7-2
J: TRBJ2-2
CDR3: CASSLANVAGELFF

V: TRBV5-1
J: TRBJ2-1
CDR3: CASKQDSSYNEQFF

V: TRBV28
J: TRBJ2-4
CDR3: CASSRAPGLILF

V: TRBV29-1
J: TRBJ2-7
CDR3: CSVVRRGGYEQYF

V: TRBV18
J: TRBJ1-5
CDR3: CASSPSDRGGNQPQHF

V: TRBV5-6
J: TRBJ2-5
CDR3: CASSPEGGVQETQYF

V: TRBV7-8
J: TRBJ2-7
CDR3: CASSSLGASASSYEQYF

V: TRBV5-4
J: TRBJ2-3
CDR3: CASSWGASGGVDTQYF

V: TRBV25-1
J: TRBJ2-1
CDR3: CASSDYSSYNEQFF

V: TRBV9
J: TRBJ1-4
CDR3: CASSEWTGPNEKLFF

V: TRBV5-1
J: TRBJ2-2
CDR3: CASSLGQGSTGELFF

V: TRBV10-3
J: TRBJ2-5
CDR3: CAARPSGQETQYF

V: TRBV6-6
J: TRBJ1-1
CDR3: CASSFGLSNTEAFF

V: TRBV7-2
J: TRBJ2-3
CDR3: CASRPSPDTQYF

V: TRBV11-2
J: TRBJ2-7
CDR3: CASSRRDTSYEQYF

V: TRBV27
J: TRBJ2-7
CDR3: CASFRDRAYEQYF

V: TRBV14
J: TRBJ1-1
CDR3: CASSLYAGISNTEAFF

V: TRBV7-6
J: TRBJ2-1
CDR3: CASSLTIAGAAHNEQFF

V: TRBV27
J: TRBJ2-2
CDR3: CASSRSDRAGTGELFF

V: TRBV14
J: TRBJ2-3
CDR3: CASSPRGVDTQYF

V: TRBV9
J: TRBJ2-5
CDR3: CASSVDPGAEETQYF

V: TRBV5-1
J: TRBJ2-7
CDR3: CASSLGLAGAEQYF

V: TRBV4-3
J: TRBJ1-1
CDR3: CASSRALGGGPITEAFF

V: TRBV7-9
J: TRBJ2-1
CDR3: CASSLEGGRGNEQFF

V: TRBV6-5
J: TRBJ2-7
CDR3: CASSPLGQARDEQYF

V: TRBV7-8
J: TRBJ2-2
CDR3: CASSMGLAGANGELFF

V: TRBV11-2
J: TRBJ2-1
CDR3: CASRPTWYNEQFF

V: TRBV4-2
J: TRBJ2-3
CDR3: CASSQRELRGLAGGTDTQYF

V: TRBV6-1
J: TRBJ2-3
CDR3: CASSEIAGKDTQYF

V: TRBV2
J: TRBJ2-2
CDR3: CASSEIRVRTGELFF

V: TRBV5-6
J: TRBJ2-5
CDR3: CASSENQETQYF